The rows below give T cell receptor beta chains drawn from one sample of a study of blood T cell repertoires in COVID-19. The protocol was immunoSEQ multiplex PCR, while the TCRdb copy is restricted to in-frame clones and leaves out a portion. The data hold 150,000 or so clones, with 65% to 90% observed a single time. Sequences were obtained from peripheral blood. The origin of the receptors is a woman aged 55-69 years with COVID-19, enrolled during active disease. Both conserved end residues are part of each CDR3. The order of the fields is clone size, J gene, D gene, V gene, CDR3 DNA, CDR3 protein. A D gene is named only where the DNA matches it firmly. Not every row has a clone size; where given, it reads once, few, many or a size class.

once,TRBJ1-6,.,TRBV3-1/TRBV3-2,TGTGCCAGCAGCCAAAACAGGGAGAATTCACCCCTCCACTTT,CASSQNRENSPLHF
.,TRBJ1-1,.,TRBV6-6,TGTGCCAGCAACCTTAACAGAGTCGAATCTTTCTTT,CASNLNRVESFF
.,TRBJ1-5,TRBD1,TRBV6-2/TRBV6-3,TGTGCCAGCAGTTTGACAGGGAACAATCAGCCCCAGCATTTT,CASSLTGNNQPQHF
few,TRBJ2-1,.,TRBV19,TGTGCCAGTGGGGGGATTGAGCAGTTCTTC,CASGGIEQFF
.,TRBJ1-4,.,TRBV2,TGTGCCAGCAGTTCGGGACTTATCGGGGTTAATGAAAAACTGTTTTTT,CASSSGLIGVNEKLFF
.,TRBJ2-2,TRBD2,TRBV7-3,TGTGCCAGCAGCCCGGGACTAGCGGGAGTTAACGGGGAGCTGTTTTTT,CASSPGLAGVNGELFF
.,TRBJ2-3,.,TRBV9,TGTGCCAGCAGCGTAGCTAGCTTCGCAGATACGCAGTATTTT,CASSVASFADTQYF
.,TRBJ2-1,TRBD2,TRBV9,TGTGCCAGCAGCGGGACTAGCGGGAGTCTGTCCTACAATGAGCAGTTCTTC,CASSGTSGSLSYNEQFF
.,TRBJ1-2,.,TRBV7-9,TGTGCCAGCAGCCCATCCGTGAGCTTCAACTATGGCTACACCTTC,CASSPSVSFNYGYTF
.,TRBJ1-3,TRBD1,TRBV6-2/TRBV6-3,TGTGCCAGCAGTTCGAAACAGGGGTCCGGTACCGGAAACACCATATATTTT,CASSSKQGSGTGNTIYF
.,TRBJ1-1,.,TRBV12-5,TGTGCTAGTGGTTTGGGACCGGGGGGGAACACTGAAGCTTTCTTT,CASGLGPGGNTEAFF
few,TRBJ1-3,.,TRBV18,TGTGCCAGCTCACCGGGACTTATCTCTGGAAACACCATATATTTT,CASSPGLISGNTIYF
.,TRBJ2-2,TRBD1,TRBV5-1,TGCGCCAGCAGCTGGACAGGGTTGGGGAACACCGGGGAGCTGTTTTTT,CASSWTGLGNTGELFF
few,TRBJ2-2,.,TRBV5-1,TGCGCCCGCAGTGGGGGGGGCGGAAAGAACACCGGGGAGCTGTTTTTT,CARSGGGGKNTGELFF
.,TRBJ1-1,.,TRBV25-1,TGTGCCAGCACCCCGGGGGGTCGGGCGGGCACTGAAGCTTTCTTT,CASTPGGRAGTEAFF
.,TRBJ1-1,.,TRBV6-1,TGTGCCAGCAGTGAAGGGGGGAGGCGAAATGAAGCTTTCTTT,CASSEGGRRNEAFF
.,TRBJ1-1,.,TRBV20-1,TGCAGTGCTAGTTTCCCGGGTCGGAGCACTGAAGCTTTCTTT,CSASFPGRSTEAFF
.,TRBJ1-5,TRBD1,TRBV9,TGTGCCAGCAGCGCCGGGACAGGGTTGGGGCAGCCCCAGCATTTT,CASSAGTGLGQPQHF
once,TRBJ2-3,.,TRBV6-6,TGTGCCAGCCGACTTGGCACAGATACGCAGTATTTT,CASRLGTDTQYF
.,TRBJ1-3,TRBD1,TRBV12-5,TGTGCTAGTGGTTTGCCTCCGGGACAGGAAGGAAACACCATATATTTT,CASGLPPGQEGNTIYF
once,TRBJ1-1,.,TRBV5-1,TGCGCCAGCAGCTTGACACAGTTGAACACTGAAGCTTTCTTT,CASSLTQLNTEAFF
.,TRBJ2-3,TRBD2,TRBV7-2,TGTGCCAGCAGCCCGCGAGCGGGAGGGAGCACAGATACGCAGTATTTT,CASSPRAGGSTDTQYF
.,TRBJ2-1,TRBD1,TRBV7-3,TGTGCCAGCAGCCACGACAGGGCTGATGAGCAGTTCTTC,CASSHDRADEQFF
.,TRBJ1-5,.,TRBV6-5,TGTGCCAGCAGTTTAGATCATAATCAGCCCCAGCATTTT,CASSLDHNQPQHF
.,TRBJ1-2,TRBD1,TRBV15,TGTGCCACCAGCCCCCAACAGGGGTCCTCCTATGGCTACACCTTC,CATSPQQGSSYGYTF
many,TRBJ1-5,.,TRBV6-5,TGTGCCAGCAGGGCGGGCGGACAGCCCCAGCATTTT,CASRAGGQPQHF
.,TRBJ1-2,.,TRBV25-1,TGTGCCAGCAGTGAATGGCCCTCTAACTATGGCTACACCTTC,CASSEWPSNYGYTF
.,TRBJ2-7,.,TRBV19,TGTGCCAGTAGTATCAGCGATGGGTCCTACGAGCAGTACTTC,CASSISDGSYEQYF
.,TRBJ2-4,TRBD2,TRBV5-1,TGCGCCAGCAGCTGGGCTAGCGGGAGCGGGAGAAACATTCAGTACTTC,CASSWASGSGRNIQYF
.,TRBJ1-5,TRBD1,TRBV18,TGTGCCAGCTCACCAACAGGGGTAAGCCAGCCCCAGCATTTT,CASSPTGVSQPQHF
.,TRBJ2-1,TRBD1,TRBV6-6,TGTGCCAGCAGTTACTCTGGAGGACAGGGGTACAATGAGCAGTTCTTC,CASSYSGGQGYNEQFF
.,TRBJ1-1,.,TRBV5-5,TGTGCCAGCAGCTTGGTTTCAGGGGTGGAAGCTTTCTTT,CASSLVSGVEAFF
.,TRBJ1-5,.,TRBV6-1,TGTGCCAGCAGTGACAACAGGTTCCGTAATAGCAATCAGCCCCAGCATTTT,CASSDNRFRNSNQPQHF
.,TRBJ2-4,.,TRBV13,TGTGCCAGCAGCAAACTAGCTGCCAAAAACATTCAGTACTTC,CASSKLAAKNIQYF
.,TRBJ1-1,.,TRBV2,TGTGCCAGCAGCCAACACAGGGTGGGGGACACTGAAGCTTTCTTT,CASSQHRVGDTEAFF
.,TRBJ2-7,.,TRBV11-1,TGTGCCAGCAGCTTAGCCGGACAGAGCTCCTACGAGCAGTACTTC,CASSLAGQSSYEQYF
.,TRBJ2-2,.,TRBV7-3,TGTGCCAGCAGCTTGAGGCGGACGAACACCGGGGAGCTGTTTTTT,CASSLRRTNTGELFF
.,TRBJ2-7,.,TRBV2,TGTGCCAGCAGTGCGTCTAGCATCTACGAGCAGTACTTC,CASSASSIYEQYF
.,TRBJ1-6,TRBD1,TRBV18,TGTGCCAGCTCATCCGGCTACCGGGACAGGGCCAATTCACCCCTCCACTTT,CASSSGYRDRANSPLHF
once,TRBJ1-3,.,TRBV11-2,TGTGCCAGCAGCTCGGGAAACACCATATATTTT,CASSSGNTIYF
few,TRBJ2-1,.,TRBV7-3,TGTGCCAGCAGTAAGGTGGGGGGTGAGCAGTTCTTC,CASSKVGGEQFF
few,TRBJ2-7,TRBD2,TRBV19,TGTGCCAGTAGTTCCCCCGGGACTAGCGGGAGGGCCTACGAGCAGTACTTC,CASSSPGTSGRAYEQYF
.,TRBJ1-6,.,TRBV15,TGTGCCACCAGCAGGAACAGGGATAATTCACCCCTCCACTTT,CATSRNRDNSPLHF
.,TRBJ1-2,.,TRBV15,TGTGCCACCAGCAGAGTGGGCTTGTCGACGGGAACAGGGAGCACCTTC,CATSRVGLSTGTGSTF
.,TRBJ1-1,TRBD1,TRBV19,TGTGCCAGTAGTCCCGGGGGGGGGACAGGGGAGTACAACACTGAAGCTTTCTTT,CASSPGGGTGEYNTEAFF
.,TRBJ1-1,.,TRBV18,TGTGCCAGCTCACCAACAGCGGGCATGAACACTGAAGCTTTCTTT,CASSPTAGMNTEAFF
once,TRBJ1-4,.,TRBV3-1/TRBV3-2,TGTGCCAGCAGCGGCCTCGGGACTTCAGGCGAAAAACTGTTTTTT,CASSGLGTSGEKLFF
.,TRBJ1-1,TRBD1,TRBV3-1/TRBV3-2,TGTGCCAGCAGCCAGGCAGGGGGTTTGGCGAACACTGAAGCTTTCTTT,CASSQAGGLANTEAFF
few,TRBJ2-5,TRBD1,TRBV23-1,TGCGCCAGCAGCTCTAAGGGGGCAGGGATAGGGGAGACCCAGTACTTC,CASSSKGAGIGETQYF